The 12 T cell receptor beta chains presented below share a single source sample, sequenced in a study of T cells after yellow fever vaccination. MiXCR was run by TCRdb on the 5' RACE reads, yielding one entry per CDR3 protein. The sample includes 200,000 to 300,000 distinct CDR3 sequences, approximately 12% of them seen just once. Sequenced here: CD4+ T cells sorted from PBMCs, sampled 45 days after the yellow fever booster vaccination. The source of these receptors is a man under 40 who received the YFV17D yellow fever vaccine.

This clonotype was seen only a few times. J is TRBJ2-7 and V is TRBV7-2; a possible D gene is TRBD2 (6 bases). Trimming shortened V by 0 bases and J by 4 bases, and 13 bases separated the two germline ends. This CDR3 region has 15 residues. Per germline, CDR1 SGHTA and CDR2 FQGNSA. CDR3 in amino acids: CASSLAPGTAYEQYF. The CDR3 DNA reads TGTGCCAGCAGCTTAGCGCCAGGGACTGCTTACGAGCAGTACTTC.

This rearrangement joins TRBV5-1 to TRBJ2-1; 7 bases agree with TRBD2. CDR1 is SGHRS and CDR2 is YFSETQ in the germline V gene. J gave up 5 bases and V 1 base, and 6 bases lay outside the gene matches. This CDR3 comprises 15 residues. The CDR3 coding sequence is TGCGCCAGCAGCTTGTTGCCTAGCGGAAACAATGAGCAGTTCTTC. Translated: CASSLLPSGNNEQFF.

This clonotype has more than one count but fewer than ten. This rearrangement joins TRBV2 to TRBJ2-7, with 8 bases fitting TRBD1. The germline V gene encodes CDR1 SNHLY and CDR2 FYNNEI. After removal of 7 bases from V and 4 bases from J, the junction contained 9 bases not matched to a gene. This CDR3 is 14 amino acids long. CDR3 sequence reads: CASNSGQGGYEQYF. CDR3 sequence (DNA): TGTGCCAGCAACTCAGGACAGGGAGGTTACGAGCAGTACTTC. Full variable domain (outside the CDR3, taken from reference TRBV2 and TRBJ2-7): EPEVTQTPSHQVTQMGQEVILRCVPISNHLYFYWYRQILGQKVEFLVSFYNNEISEKSEIFDDQFSVERPDGSNFTLKIRSTKLEDSAMYFCASNSGQGGYEQYFGPGTRLTVT.

Only a few counts were recorded for this clonotype. The chain has TRBV12-3 or TRBV12-4 and TRBJ2-1; 8 positions match TRBD2. V dropped 7 bases and J dropped 9; count of bases not matched to a gene: 14. This CDR3 region has 15 residues. CDR3: CASIHRTGGPGEQFF. The CDR3, as DNA: TGTGCCAGCATCCATAGGACGGGAGGGCCGGGTGAGCAGTTCTTC.

This clonotype came up many times. This CDR3 is CASGSRSPGFYNEQFF. Here the CDR3 DNA reads TGTGCCAGCGGATCCAGGTCCCCGGGATTTTACAATGAGCAGTTCTTC. This rearrangement joins TRBV28 to TRBJ2-1; the D gene is possibly TRBD2 (5 bases). This CDR3 has 16 residues. Germline CDR1 reads MDHEN; CDR2 reads SYDVKM. V lost 8 bases and J lost 4, with 21 bases in between.

The chain combines TRBV6-1 with TRBJ1-5; maybe TRBD1 (5 bases). The V gene lost 7 bases and the J gene lost 4 bases, with 17 bases spanning the gap. CDR3 length: 15 residues. Germline loops: CDR1 MNHNS, CDR2 SASEGT. Here the CDR3 reads CASNKGKKENQPQHF. In DNA form, the CDR3 reads TGTGCCAGCAACAAGGGGAAAAAAGAGAATCAGCCCCAGCATTTT.

This clonotype showed up many times. The chain employs TRBV27 and TRBJ1-5; 7 bases line up with TRBD1. The V gene's germline CDR1 is MNHEY and CDR2 SMNVEV (reference sequence). The J segment lost 0 bases and the V segment lost 10 bases, leaving 6 bases of the junction unmatched. CDR3 length: 14 amino acids. Written as DNA, the CDR3 is TGTGCCACCAGGGGGGCTAATAGCAATCAGCCCCAGCATTTT. This gives the protein CATRGANSNQPQHF.

V and J are TRBV12-3 or TRBV12-4 and TRBJ2-7; unclear D gene. V shed 6 bases and J shed 6 bases, with 12 bases lying between them. This CDR3 has 12 amino acids. The CDR3 reads CASRRAGPEQYF. The CDR3 nucleotides are TGTGCCAGCAGAAGGGCCGGTCCCGAGCAGTACTTC.

The table lists this clonotype with a few counts. The chain is built from TRBV7-9 and TRBJ2-5; D might be TRBD1 (7 bases). The CDR3 spans 15 residues. V lost 4 bases to trimming and J lost 1 base, with 13 bases between them. Germline loops: CDR1 SEHNR, CDR2 FQNEAQ (reference sequence). CDR3 protein: CASSSRGTAQETQYF. DNA of the CDR3: TGTGCCAGCAGCTCACGGGGGACAGCCCAAGAGACCCAGTACTTC.

V is TRBV5-4 and J is TRBJ2-7; unclear D gene. Germline V CDR1 and CDR2: SGHNT, YYREEE (reference sequence). The CDR3 loop spans 13 amino acids. V lost 5 bases, J lost 3 bases, and 12 bases lay in between. The CDR3 protein is CASSTGSYYEQYF. As DNA, the CDR3 is TGTGCCAGCAGTACCGGGTCTTACTACGAGCAGTACTTC. The complete variable domain, with remaining parts taken from reference TRBV5-4 and TRBJ2-7, reads ETGVTQSPTHLIKTRGQQVTLRCSSQSGHNTVSWYQQALGQGPQFIFQYYREEENGRGNFPPRFSGLQFPNYSSELNVNALELDDSALYLCASSTGSYYEQYFGPGTRLTVT.

This clonotype has just a few counts. The genes are TRBV12-3 or TRBV12-4 and TRBJ1-1; D unresolved. V was clipped by 3 bases and J by 1 base, with 9 bases between them. The CDR3 loop spans 14 amino acids. The CDR3 spells CASSFTVRNTEAFF. DNA of the CDR3: TGTGCCAGCAGTTTTACGGTGAGGAACACTGAAGCTTTCTTT.

The rearrangement uses TRBV5-1 and TRBJ2-7; the D call may be TRBD1 or TRBD2 (6 bases each). Germline V CDR1 and CDR2: SGHRS, YFSETQ. The CDR3 length is 13 residues. V lost 6 bases and J lost 7, with 17 bases in between. This CDR3 reads CASTLWGAEEQYF. CDR3 nucleotide sequence: TGCGCCAGCACCCTGTGGGGGGCCGAGGAGCAGTACTTC.